This record looks at one T cell receptor (beta chain) sequence and its context. The antigen is undetermined. The data belong to a study of memory CD4+ T cells and cytomegalovirus serostatus. Overall study context: Healthy Belgian adult donors included under ten CMV-positive and some 24 CMV-negative people. Whole-study results and caveats: About 40% of the roughly 150 known CMV-associated TCRbeta sequences appeared in CD4+ memory.

The CDR3 length is 12 residues. V lost 7 bases and J lost 8, with 12 bases in between. The germline gives CDR1 SNHLY, CDR2 FYNNEI. Single viable CD3+CD4+CD8-CD45RO+ cells were sorted as the memory CD4+ T cells. Profiled with immunoSEQ multiplex PCR; TCRdb holds only in-frame clones, not every one. The sample shows around 53,000 clones, approximately 80% of them seen only once. The receptor was derived from an adult in good health and CMV-seronegative. The J gene is TRBJ2-4, the V gene TRBV2; maybe TRBD1 (5 bases). The sequenced sample consisted of memory CD4+ T cells from blood. CDR3: CASMQGRDIQYF. CDR3 bases: TGTGCCAGCATGCAGGGAAGGGACATTCAGTACTTC. The whole variable domain, filled in from reference TRBV2 and TRBJ2-4, reads EPEVTQTPSHQVTQMGQEVILRCVPISNHLYFYWYRQILGQKVEFLVSFYNNEISEKSEIFDDQFSVERPDGSNFTLKIRSTKLEDSAMYFCASMQGRDIQYFGAGTRLSVL.